Described below is a single T cell receptor beta chain sequence and its context. Antigen specificity is unknown. The junction departs from germline at one end; a sequencing error may be responsible. Of the isolated RNA, all was reverse transcribed, and so the sequenced material was expressed TCRB transcripts. Clones were sequenced by immunoSEQ multiplex PCR, and TCRdb holds only the in-frame ones, with some missing. The sample yields about 240,000 clones, over 11% seen once. The data derive from a study of beta chain features in type 1 diabetes. Whole-study findings and limits: Whether TCRB rearrangement is influenced by HLA type went unresolved here. TCRB CDR3s from Type 1 diabetes patients were moderately but significantly shorter in all four CD4+ subsets.

The CDR3 has 16 residues. The germline V gene has CDR1 SSHAT and CDR2 FNYEAQ (reference sequence). The sequenced sample consisted of naive CD4+ T cells from blood. The sequence was obtained from a man younger than 40 with type 1 diabetes. V is TRBV7-7 and J is TRBJ2-2; 10 nucleotides agree with TRBD1. CDR3 nucleotide sequence: TGTGCTAGCAGCTTGGGACAGGGGACGAACACCGGGGAGCTGTTTTTT. Translation gives CASSLGQGTNTGELFF.